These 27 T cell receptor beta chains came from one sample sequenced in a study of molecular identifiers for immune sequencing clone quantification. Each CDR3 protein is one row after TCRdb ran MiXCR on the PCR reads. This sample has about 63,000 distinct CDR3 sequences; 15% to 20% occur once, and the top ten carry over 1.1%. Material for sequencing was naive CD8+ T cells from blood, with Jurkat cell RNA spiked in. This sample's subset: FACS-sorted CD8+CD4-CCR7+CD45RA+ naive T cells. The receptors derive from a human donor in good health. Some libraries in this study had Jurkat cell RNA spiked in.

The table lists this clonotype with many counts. The DNA of the CDR3 is TGTGCCAGTAGTCCGTTGGGAGCAGCCACTCAAGAGACCCAGTACTTC. Translated: CASSPLGAATQETQYF. This chain joins TRBV19 and TRBJ2-5; perhaps TRBD2 as D (5 bases). CDR3 length: 16 amino acids. Germline V gives CDR1 LNHDA, CDR2 SQIVND (reference sequence). V lost 5 bases to trimming and J lost 2 bases, with 18 bases between them.

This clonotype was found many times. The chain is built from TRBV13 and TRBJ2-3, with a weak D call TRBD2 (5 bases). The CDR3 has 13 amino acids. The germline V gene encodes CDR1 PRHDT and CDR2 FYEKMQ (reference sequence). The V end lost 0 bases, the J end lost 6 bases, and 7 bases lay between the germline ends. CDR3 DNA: TGTGCCAGCAGCTTAGGCTGGGAGGATACGCAGTATTTT. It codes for CASSLGWEDTQYF.

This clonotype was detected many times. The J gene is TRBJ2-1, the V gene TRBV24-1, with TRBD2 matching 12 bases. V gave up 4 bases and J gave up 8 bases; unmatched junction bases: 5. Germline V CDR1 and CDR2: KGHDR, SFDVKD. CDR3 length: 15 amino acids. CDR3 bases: TGTGCCACCAGTGAAAGGACTAGCGGGACGGATGAGCAGTTCTTC. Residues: CATSERTSGTDEQFF.

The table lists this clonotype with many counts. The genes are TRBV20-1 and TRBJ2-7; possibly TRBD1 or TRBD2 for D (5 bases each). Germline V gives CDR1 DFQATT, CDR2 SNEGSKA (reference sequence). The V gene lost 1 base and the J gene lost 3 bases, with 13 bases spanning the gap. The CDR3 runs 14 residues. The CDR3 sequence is CSARARDGSYEQYF. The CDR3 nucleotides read TGCAGTGCTAGAGCCCGGGACGGAAGCTACGAGCAGTACTTC.

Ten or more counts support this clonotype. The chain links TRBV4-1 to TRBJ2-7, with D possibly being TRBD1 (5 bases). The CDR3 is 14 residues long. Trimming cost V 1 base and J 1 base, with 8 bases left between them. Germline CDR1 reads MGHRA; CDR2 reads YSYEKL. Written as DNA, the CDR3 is TGCGCCAGCAGCCAAGGCGCAGGGTCCTACGAGCAGTACTTC. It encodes CASSQGAGSYEQYF.

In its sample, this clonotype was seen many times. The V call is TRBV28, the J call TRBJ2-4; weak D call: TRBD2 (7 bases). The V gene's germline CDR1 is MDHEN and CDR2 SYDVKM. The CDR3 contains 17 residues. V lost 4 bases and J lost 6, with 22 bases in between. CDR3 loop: CASSSLPRLGGANIQYF. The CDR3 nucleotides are TGTGCCAGCAGTTCCTTGCCTAGACTAGGGGGGGCAAACATTCAGTACTTC.

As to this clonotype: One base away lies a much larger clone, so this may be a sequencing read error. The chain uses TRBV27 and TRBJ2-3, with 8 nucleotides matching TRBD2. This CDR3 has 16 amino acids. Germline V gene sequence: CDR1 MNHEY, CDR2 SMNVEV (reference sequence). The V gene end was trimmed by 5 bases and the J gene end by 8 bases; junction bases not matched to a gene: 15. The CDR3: CASSQIGASGLTTQYF. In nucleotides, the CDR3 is TGTGCCAGCAGTCAGATCGGGGCTAGCGGGCTCACTACGCAGTATTTT.

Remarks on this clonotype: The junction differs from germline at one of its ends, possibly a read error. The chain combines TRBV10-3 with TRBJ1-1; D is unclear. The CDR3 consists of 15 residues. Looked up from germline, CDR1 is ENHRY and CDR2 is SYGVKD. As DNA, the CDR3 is TGTGCCATCAGTGAGTCTCTACAAACCCTACCCGAAGTTGTCTTT. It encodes CAISESLQTLPEVVF.

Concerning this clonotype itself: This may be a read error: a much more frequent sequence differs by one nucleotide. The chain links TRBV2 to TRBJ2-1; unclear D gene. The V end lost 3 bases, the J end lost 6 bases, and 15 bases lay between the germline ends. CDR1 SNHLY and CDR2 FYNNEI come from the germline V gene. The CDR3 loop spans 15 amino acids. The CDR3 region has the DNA TGTGCCAGCAGTGATGCTCAAAGGAATATCAATGAGCAGTTCTTC. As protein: CASSDAQRNINEQFF.

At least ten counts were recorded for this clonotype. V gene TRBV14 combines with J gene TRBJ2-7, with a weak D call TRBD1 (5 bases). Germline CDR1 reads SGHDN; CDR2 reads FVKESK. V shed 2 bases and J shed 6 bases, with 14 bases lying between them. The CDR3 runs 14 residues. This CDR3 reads CASSQRKGPAEQYF. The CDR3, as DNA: TGTGCCAGCAGCCAACGTAAGGGGCCGGCCGAGCAGTACTTC.

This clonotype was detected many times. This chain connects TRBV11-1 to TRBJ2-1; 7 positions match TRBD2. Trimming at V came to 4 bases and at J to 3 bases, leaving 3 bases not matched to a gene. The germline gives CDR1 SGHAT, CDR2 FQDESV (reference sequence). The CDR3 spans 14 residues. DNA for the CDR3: TGTGCCAGCAGCTCCAGCGGGATCTACAATGAGCAGTTCTTC. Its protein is CASSSSGIYNEQFF.

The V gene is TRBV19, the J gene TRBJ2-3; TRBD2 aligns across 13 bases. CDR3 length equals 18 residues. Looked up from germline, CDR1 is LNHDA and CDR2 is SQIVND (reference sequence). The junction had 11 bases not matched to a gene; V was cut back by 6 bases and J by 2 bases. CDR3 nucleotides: TGTGCCAGTAGCCCCATTTTGGGACTAGCGGGATCCACAGATACGCAGTATTTT. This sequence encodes CASSPILGLAGSTDTQYF.

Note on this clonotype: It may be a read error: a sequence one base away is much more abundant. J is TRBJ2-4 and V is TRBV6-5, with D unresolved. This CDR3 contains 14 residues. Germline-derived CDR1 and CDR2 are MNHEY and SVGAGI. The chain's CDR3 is CAGSYKGSKNIQYF. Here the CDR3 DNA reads TGTGCCGGCAGTTACAAGGGCTCCAAAAACATTCAGTACTTC.

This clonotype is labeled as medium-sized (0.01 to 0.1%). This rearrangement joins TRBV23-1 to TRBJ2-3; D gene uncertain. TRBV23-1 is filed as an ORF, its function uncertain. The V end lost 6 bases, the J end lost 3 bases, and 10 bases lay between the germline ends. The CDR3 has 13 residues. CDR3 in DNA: TGCGCCAGCAGACACGGAACGACAGATACGCAGTATTTT. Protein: CASRHGTTDTQYF.

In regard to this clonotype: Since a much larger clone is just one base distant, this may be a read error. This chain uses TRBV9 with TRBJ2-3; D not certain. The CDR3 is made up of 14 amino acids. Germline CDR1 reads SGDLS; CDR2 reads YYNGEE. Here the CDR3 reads CAGSPETGTDTQYF. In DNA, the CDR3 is TGTGCCGGCAGCCCTGAGACCGGCACAGATACGCAGTATTTT.

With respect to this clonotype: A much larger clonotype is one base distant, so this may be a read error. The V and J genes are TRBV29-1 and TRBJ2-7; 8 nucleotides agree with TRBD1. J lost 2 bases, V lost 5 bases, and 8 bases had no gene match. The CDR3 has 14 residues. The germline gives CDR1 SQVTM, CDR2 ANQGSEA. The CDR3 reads CSVIGQGTPYEQYF. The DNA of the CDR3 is TGCAGCGTTATCGGACAGGGAACCCCCTACGAGCAGTACTTC.

CDR3 sequence (DNA): TGCGCCAGCAGCCAAGATTGGAGCACGGGGACCGACACTGAAGCTTTCTTT. Protein product: CASSQDWSTGTDTEAFF. The V call is TRBV4-1, the J call TRBJ1-1; weak D call: TRBD1 (5 bases). Looked up from germline, CDR1 is MGHRA and CDR2 is YSYEKL. V lost 0 bases and J lost 3, with 17 bases in between. This CDR3 has 17 amino acids.

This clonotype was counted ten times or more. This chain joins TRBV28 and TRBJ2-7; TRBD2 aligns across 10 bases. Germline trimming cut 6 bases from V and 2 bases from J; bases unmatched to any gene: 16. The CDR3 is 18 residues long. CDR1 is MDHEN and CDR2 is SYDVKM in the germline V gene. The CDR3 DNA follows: TGTGCCAGCAGCGCCCCGTCTACTAGCGGGATATCCCCCTACGAGCAGTACTTC. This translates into CASSAPSTSGISPYEQYF.

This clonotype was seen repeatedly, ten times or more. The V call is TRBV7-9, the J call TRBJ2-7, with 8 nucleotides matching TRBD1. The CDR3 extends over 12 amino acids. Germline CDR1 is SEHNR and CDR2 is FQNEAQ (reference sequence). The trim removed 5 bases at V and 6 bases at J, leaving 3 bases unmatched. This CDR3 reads CASSPTGVEQYF. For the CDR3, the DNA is TGTGCCAGCAGCCCGACAGGGGTCGAGCAGTACTTC.

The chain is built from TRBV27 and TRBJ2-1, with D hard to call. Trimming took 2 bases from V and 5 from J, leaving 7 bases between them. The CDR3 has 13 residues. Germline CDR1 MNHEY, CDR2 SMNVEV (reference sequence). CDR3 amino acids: CASSLSRDNEQFF. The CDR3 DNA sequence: TGTGCCAGCAGTTTAAGTAGGGACAATGAGCAGTTCTTC.

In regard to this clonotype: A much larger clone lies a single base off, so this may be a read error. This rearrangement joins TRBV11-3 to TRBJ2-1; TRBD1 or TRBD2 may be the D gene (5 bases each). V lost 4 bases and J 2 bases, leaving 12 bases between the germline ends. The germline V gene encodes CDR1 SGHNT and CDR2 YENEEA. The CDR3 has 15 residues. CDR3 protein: CASSSRDGPYNEQFF. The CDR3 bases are TGTGCCAGCAGCTCCCGGGACGGGCCCTACAATGAGCAGTTCTTC.

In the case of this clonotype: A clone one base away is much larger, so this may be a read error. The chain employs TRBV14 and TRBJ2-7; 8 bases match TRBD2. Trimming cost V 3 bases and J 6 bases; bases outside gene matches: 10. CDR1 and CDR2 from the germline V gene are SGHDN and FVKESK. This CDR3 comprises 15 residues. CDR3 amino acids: CASSQADGRASEQYF. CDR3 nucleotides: TGTGCCAGCAGCCAGGCCGACGGGAGGGCCTCCGAGCAGTACTTC.

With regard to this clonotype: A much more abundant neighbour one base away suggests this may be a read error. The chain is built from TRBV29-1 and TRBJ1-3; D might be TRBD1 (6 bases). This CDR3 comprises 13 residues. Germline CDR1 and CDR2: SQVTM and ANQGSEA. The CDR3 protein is CSVWTDSGNTVYF. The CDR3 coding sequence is TGCAGCGTGTGGACAGACTCTGGAAACACCGTATATTTT.

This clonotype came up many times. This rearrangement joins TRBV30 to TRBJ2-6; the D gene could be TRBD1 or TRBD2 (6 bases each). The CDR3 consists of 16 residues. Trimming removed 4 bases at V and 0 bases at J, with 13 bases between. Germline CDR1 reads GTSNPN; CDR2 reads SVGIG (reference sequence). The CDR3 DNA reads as TGTGCCTGGACAACAGGGACTGGCTCTGGGGCCAACGTCCTGACTTTC. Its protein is CAWTTGTGSGANVLTF.

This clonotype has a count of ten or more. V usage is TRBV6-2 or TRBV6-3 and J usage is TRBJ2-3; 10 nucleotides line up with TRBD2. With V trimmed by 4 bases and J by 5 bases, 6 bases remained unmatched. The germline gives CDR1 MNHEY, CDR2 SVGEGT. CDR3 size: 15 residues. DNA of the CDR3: TGTGCCAGCAGTTGGAGCGGGAGGGCAAAAGATACGCAGTATTTT. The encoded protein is CASSWSGRAKDTQYF.

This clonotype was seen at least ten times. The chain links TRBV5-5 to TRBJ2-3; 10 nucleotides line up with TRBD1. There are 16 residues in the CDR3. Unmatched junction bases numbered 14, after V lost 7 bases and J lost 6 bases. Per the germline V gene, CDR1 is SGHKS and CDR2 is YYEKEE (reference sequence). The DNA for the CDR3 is TGTGCCAGCGAGCCTACTCTGACAGGGGGCTTGGATACGCAGTATTTT. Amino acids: CASEPTLTGGLDTQYF.

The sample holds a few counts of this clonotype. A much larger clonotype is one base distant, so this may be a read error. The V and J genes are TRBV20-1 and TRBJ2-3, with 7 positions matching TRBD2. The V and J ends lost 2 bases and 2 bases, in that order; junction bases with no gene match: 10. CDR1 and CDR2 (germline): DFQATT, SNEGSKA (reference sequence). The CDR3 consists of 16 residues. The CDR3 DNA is TGCAGTGCTAGATCTCGTAGCGGGCCTAACACAGATACGCAGTATTTT. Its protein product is CSARSRSGPNTDTQYF.